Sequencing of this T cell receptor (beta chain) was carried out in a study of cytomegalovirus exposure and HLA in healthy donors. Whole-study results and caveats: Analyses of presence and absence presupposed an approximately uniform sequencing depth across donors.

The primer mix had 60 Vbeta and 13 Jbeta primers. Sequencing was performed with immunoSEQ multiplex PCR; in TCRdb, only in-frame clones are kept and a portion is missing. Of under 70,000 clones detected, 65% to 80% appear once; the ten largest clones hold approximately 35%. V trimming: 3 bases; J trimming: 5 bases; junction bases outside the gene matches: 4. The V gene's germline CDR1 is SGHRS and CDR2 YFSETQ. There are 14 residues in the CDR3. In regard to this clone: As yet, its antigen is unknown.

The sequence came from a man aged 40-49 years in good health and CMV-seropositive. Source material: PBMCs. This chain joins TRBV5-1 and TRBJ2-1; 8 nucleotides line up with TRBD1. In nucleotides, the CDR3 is TGCGCCAGCAGCTCTCCGACAGGGGACAATGAGCAGTTCTTC. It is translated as CASSSPTGDNEQFF.